The 15 T cell receptor beta chains in this list originate from one sample, sequenced in a study of cytomegalovirus exposure and HLA in healthy donors (dated by TCRdb to the late 2010s). Library creation used the immunoSEQ multiplex PCR assay. For the multiplex PCR, a mixture combining 60 forward primers for TCR Vbeta segments and 13 reverse primers for TCR Jbeta segments was used. TCRdb took this table from immuneACCESS and kept in-frame rearrangements with V and J called. Such tables lack part of the clones; where checked against another copy, unresolved V genes explain under half of the gap, and the rest is unexplained. The sample table lists under 150,000 clones, approximately 71% of them with a count of one. Of the sample, 0.8% to 0.95% falls within the top ten clones. The sample was PBMCs. The receptors were gathered from an older woman in good health and CMV-seronegative.

The CDR3 region is CASSFAGGFNQETQYF. The CDR3, as DNA: TGCGCCAGCAGCTTTGCAGGGGGCTTTAACCAAGAGACCCAGTACTTC. The chain joins TRBV5-1 to TRBJ2-5, with TRBD1 matching over 8 bases. V shed 2 bases and J 0 bases; nucleotides not matched to a gene: 6. This CDR3 is 16 amino acids long. Germline-derived CDR1 and CDR2 are SGHRS and YFSETQ.

This clone was found a few times. The chain recombines TRBV5-6 with TRBJ2-3, with 9 bases matching TRBD2. J lost 6 bases, V lost 0 bases, and 2 bases had no gene match. The CDR3 runs to 14 residues. The V gene's germline CDR1 is SGHDT and CDR2 YYEEEE. CDR3 in amino acids: CASSLVAGVDTQYF. The CDR3 DNA is TGTGCCAGCAGCTTGGTAGCGGGAGTGGATACGCAGTATTTT.

This chain links TRBV6-4 with TRBJ2-5; 7 positions agree with TRBD1. The CDR3 is 14 amino acids. After removal of 6 bases from V and 2 bases from J, the junction contained 6 bases not matched to a gene. Germline V gene lookup returns CDR1 MRHNA and CDR2 SNTAGT. The CDR3 nucleotides read TGTGCCAGCAGCCGGGACAGCCAGCAAGAGACCCAGTACTTC. It codes for CASSRDSQQETQYF.

The rearrangement links TRBV4-1 to TRBJ1-4, with TRBD1 identical over 9 bases. V lost 2 bases, J lost 5 bases, and 3 bases stayed unmatched. This CDR3 has 15 amino acids. CDR1 and CDR2 from the germline V gene are MGHRA and YSYEKL. The CDR3 spells CASSQTGTGNEKLFF. The CDR3 nucleotides read TGCGCCAGCAGCCAAACCGGGACAGGGAATGAAAAACTGTTTTTT.

The chain couples TRBV27 to TRBJ2-3, with 9 nucleotides matching TRBD2. Germline CDR1 MNHEY, CDR2 SMNVEV (reference sequence). The V segment lost 5 bases and the J segment 0 bases; nucleotides outside the gene matches: 12. There are 18 residues in the CDR3. CDR3 bases: TGTGCCAGCAGTGACGCCCTTGGGGCGGGGGGGAGCACAGATACGCAGTATTTT. Translating it yields CASSDALGAGGSTDTQYF.

V and J are TRBV7-8 and TRBJ2-1, with D perhaps TRBD2 (6 bases). Germline V CDR1 and CDR2: SGHVS, FQNEAQ. The CDR3 consists of 15 residues. Trimming left V 4 bases short and J 1 base short, with 11 bases between. As DNA, the CDR3 is TGTGCCAGCAGCTCCCCCCGGGGGTCCTACAATGAGCAGTTCTTC. It specifies CASSSPRGSYNEQFF.

The chain links TRBV27 to TRBJ1-2; D unresolved. CDR3 length: 14 amino acids. V lost 9 bases and J 2 bases, leaving 16 bases between the germline ends. Germline CDR1 reads MNHEY; CDR2 reads SMNVEV (reference sequence). The CDR3, as DNA: TGTGCCAGACTGAGCCGGGAGGGAAACTATGGCTACACCTTC. Amino acids: CARLSREGNYGYTF.

The gene calls are TRBV5-1 and TRBJ1-5, with 9 bases matching TRBD1. This CDR3 is 16 amino acids long. The ends lost 0 bases at V and 6 bases at J; junction bases unmatched: 7. The V gene's germline CDR1 is SGHRS and CDR2 YFSETQ. The CDR3 loop reads CASSLGDRVGIQPQHF. Written as DNA, the CDR3 is TGCGCCAGCAGCTTGGGGGACAGGGTGGGCATTCAGCCCCAGCATTTT.

This clone was counted a few times. The chain joins TRBV6-6 to TRBJ1-2; 8 bases agree with TRBD1. Germline CDR1 reads MNHNY; CDR2 reads SVGAGI (reference sequence). V lost 6 bases and J lost 4; bases outside the gene matches: 7. CDR3 size: 14 residues. The CDR3 spells CASRPRQGIYGYTF. The CDR3 nucleotides read TGTGCCAGCAGACCTCGACAGGGGATCTATGGCTACACCTTC.

The chain joins TRBV7-3 to TRBJ2-7; D might be TRBD2 (5 bases). The V end lost 2 bases, the J end lost 6 bases, and 11 bases lay between the germline ends. The CDR3 spans 13 residues. Germline V lookup: CDR1 SGHTA, CDR2 FQGTGA. Written as DNA, the CDR3 is TGTGCCAGCAGCTTACAGTTCGGGGTCGAGCAGTACTTC. Translating it yields CASSLQFGVEQYF.

The rearrangement links TRBV7-9 to TRBJ1-4; D unclear. V was shortened by 6 bases and J by 0 bases, with 17 bases between the two germline ends. CDR1 and CDR2 (germline): SEHNR, FQNEAQ (reference sequence). This CDR3 has 17 residues. CDR3 bases: TGTGCCAGCAGGAGAGGAGACCCCTTGGCAACTAATGAAAAACTGTTTTTT. Its translation: CASRRGDPLATNEKLFF.

This clone was picked up a small number of times. V and J are TRBV5-8 and TRBJ1-5, with D perhaps matching TRBD1 (6 bases). Germline assignment: CDR1 SGHTS and CDR2 YDEGEE. Trimming removed 3 bases from V and 6 bases from J, with 16 bases in between. The CDR3 loop spans 15 amino acids. CDR3 in amino acids: CASSSGQKIGQPQHF. CDR3 coding DNA: TGTGCCAGCAGCTCGGGACAAAAGATCGGTCAGCCCCAGCATTTT.

The chain couples TRBV6-5 to TRBJ1-4, with D possibly TRBD1 on 6 matching bases. Trimming stripped 5 bases from V and 2 bases from J, with 12 bases between. Germline loops: CDR1 MNHEY, CDR2 SVGAGI. CDR3 length: 15 residues. The CDR3 region is CASSTTGTTNEKLFF. DNA of the CDR3: TGTGCCAGCAGTACCACAGGGACGACTAATGAAAAACTGTTTTTT.

This clone was recorded a few times. This rearrangement joins TRBV7-3 to TRBJ2-2; TRBD2 might be the D (7 bases). There are 17 residues in the CDR3. V was clipped by 0 bases and J by 6 bases, with 17 bases between them. Germline-derived CDR1 and CDR2 are SGHTA and FQGTGA. In DNA, the CDR3 is TGTGCCAGCAGCTTAACGGGGTCGGGGGGCCCCGCCGGGGAGCTGTTTTTT. Translated, it gives CASSLTGSGGPAGELFF. Variable domain in full (rest from reference TRBV7-3 and TRBJ2-2): GAGVSQTPSNKVTEKGKYVELRCDPISGHTALYWYRQSLGQGPEFLIYFQGTGAADDSGLPNDRFFAVRPEGSVSTLKIQRTERGDSAVYLCASSLTGSGGPAGELFFGEGSRLTVL.

The chain joins TRBV28 to TRBJ2-2; 11 positions agree with TRBD1. Germline V gene sequence: CDR1 MDHEN, CDR2 SYDVKM. The CDR3 is 16 residues long. Trimming at V came to 6 bases and at J to 5 bases, leaving 8 bases not matched to a gene. CDR3 coding DNA: TGTGCCAGCAGCCCCTCCGGGACAGGGGGAACCGGGGAGCTGTTTTTT. Protein product: CASSPSGTGGTGELFF.